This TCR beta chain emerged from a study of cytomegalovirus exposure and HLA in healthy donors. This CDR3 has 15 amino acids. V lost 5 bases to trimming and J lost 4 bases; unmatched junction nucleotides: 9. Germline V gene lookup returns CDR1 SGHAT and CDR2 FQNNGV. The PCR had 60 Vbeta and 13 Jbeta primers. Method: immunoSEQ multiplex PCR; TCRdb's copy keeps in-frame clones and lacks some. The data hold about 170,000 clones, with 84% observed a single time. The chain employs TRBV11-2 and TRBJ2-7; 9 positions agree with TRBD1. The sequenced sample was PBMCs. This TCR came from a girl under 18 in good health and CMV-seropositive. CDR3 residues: CASSHGGQGSYEQYF. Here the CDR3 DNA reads TGTGCCAGCAGCCACGGTGGACAGGGGTCGTACGAGCAGTACTTC. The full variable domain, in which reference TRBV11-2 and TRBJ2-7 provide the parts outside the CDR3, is EAGVAQSPRYKIIEKRQSVAFWCNPISGHATLYWYQQILGQGPKLLIQFQNNGVVDDSQLPKDRFSAERLKGVDSTLKIQPAKLEDSAVYLCASSHGGQGSYEQYFGPGTRLTVT.